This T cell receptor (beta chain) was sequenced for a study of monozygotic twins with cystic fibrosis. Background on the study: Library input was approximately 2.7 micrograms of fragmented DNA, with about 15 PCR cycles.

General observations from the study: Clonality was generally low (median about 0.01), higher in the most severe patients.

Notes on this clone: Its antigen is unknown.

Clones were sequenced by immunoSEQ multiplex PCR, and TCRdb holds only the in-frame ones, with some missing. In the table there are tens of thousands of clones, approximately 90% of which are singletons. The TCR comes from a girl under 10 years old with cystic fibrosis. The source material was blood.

CDR3 in DNA: TGTGCCAGCAGCTTGGCGACCCATTCACCCCTCCACTTT. Translated, it gives CASSLATHSPLHF. J is TRBJ1-6 and V is TRBV7-9; no reliable D call. Germline assignment: CDR1 SEHNR and CDR2 FQNEAQ (reference sequence). Trimming shortened V by 3 bases and J by 8 bases, and 8 bases separated the two germline ends. This CDR3 comprises 13 residues.